The clone carrying this T cell receptor (beta chain) was seen repeatedly, ten times or more. Its target is not known. This sample stems from a study of T cell repertoires in cytomegalovirus infection. Study-level information: Public TCR beta signatures indicated both CMV infection and matching HLA type. Study findings and constraints: There were carriers of CMV plus the relevant HLA, and cumulative public TCR beta family frequency identified them.

TCRdb called the reads again in MiXCR, with one record for every CDR3 protein. Among fewer than 300,000 distinct CDR3 sequences listed, roughly 25% were seen once. The ends were cut back, 3 bases at V and 8 bases at J, with 9 bases in the middle. The CDR3 length is 12 residues. Germline assignment: CDR1 SEHNR and CDR2 FQNEAQ (reference sequence). This sequence originates from a human donor in good health (CMV status not recorded). Some clones in this sample may be carry-over from other donors' samples. Sequenced material: PBMCs. The rearrangement links TRBV7-9 to TRBJ2-3, with D possibly TRBD1 on 6 matching bases. The CDR3 is CASSFVQGTQYF. CDR3 DNA sequence: TGTGCCAGCAGCTTCGTACAGGGTACGCAGTATTTT.